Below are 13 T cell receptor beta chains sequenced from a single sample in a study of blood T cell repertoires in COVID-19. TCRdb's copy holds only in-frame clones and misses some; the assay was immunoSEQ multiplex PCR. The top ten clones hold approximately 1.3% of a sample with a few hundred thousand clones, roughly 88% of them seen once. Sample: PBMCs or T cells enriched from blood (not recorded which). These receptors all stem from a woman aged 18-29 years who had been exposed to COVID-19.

This CDR3 is CASSIGRGTEAFF. The CDR3 bases are TGTGCCAGTAGTATAGGTAGGGGGACTGAAGCTTTCTTT. The chain employs TRBV19 and TRBJ1-1; a possible D gene is TRBD1 (6 bases). Trimming stripped 1 base from V and 5 bases from J, with 8 bases between. Germline V gives CDR1 LNHDA, CDR2 SQIVND (reference sequence). There are 13 residues in the CDR3.

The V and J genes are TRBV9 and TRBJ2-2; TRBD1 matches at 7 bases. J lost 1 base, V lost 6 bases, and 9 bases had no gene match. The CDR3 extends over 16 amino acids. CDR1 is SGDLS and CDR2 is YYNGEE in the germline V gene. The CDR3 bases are TGTGCCAGCACTCGAGGGACAGAATTGAACACCGGGGAGCTGTTTTTT. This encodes CASTRGTELNTGELFF.

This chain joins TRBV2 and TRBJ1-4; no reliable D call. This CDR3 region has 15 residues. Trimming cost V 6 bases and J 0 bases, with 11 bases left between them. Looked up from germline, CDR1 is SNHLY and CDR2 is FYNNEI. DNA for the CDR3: TGTGCCAGCAGAAAAACAGCTTCAACTAATGAAAAACTGTTTTTT. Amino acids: CASRKTASTNEKLFF. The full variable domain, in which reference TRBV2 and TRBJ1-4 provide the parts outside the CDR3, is EPEVTQTPSHQVTQMGQEVILRCVPISNHLYFYWYRQILGQKVEFLVSFYNNEISEKSEIFDDQFSVERPDGSNFTLKIRSTKLEDSAMYFCASRKTASTNEKLFFGSGTQLSVL.

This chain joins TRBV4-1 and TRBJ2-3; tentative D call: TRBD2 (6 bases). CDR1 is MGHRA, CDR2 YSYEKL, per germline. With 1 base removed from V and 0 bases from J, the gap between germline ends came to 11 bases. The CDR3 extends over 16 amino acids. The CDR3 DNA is TGCGCCAGCAGCCAAGGTCCTAGCGTAAGCACAGATACGCAGTATTTT. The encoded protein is CASSQGPSVSTDTQYF.

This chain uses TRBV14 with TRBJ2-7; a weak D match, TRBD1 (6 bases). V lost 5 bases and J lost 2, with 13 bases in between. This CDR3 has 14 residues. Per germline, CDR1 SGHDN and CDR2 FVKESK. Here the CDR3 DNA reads TGTGCCAGCAGCACAACAGGGTTTGCCTACGAGCAGTACTTC. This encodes CASSTTGFAYEQYF.

For the CDR3, the DNA is TGTGCCAGCAGCTTACTAGGGGAAGGCTACACCTTC. This codes for CASSLLGEGYTF. The chain employs TRBV13 and TRBJ1-2; D is perhaps TRBD1 (5 bases). The V gene lost 2 bases and the J gene lost 8 bases, with 9 bases spanning the gap. This CDR3 has 12 residues. Germline-derived CDR1 and CDR2 are PRHDT and FYEKMQ (reference sequence).

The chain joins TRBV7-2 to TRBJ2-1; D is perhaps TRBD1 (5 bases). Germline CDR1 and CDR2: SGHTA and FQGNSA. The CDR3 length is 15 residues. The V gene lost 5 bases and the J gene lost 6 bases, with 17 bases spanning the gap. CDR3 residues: CASSPQGSRANEQFF. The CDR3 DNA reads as TGTGCCAGCAGCCCGCAGGGTAGTAGGGCCAATGAGCAGTTCTTC. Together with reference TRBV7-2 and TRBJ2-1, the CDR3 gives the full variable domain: GAGVSQSPSNKVTEKGKDVELRCDPISGHTALYWYRQSLGQGLEFLIYFQGNSAPDKSGLPSDRFSAERTGGSVSTLTIQRTQQEDSAVYLCASSPQGSRANEQFFGPGTRLTVL.

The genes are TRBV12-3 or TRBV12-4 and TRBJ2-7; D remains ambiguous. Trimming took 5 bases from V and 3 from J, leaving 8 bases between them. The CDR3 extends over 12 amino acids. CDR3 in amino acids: CASSLLFYEQYF. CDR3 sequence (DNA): TGTGCCAGCAGTCTACTATTCTACGAGCAGTACTTC.

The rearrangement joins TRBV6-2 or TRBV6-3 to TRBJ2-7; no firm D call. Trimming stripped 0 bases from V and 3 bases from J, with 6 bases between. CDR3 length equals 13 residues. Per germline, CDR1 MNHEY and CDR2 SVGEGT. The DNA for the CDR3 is TGTGCCAGCAGTTACTCCAATTTCTACGAGCAGTACTTC. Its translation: CASSYSNFYEQYF.

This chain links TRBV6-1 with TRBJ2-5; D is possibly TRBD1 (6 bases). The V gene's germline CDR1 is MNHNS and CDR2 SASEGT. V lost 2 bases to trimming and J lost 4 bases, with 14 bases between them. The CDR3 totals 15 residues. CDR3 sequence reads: CASSETPGQAETQYF. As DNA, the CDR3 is TGTGCCAGCAGTGAAACTCCGGGACAAGCAGAGACCCAGTACTTC.

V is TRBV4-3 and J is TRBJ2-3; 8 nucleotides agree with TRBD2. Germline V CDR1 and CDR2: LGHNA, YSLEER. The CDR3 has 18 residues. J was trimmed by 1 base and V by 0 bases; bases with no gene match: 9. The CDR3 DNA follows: TGCGCCAGCAGCCAAGAAGTCATGAGCGGGGGTGGCACAGATACGCAGTATTTT. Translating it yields CASSQEVMSGGGTDTQYF.

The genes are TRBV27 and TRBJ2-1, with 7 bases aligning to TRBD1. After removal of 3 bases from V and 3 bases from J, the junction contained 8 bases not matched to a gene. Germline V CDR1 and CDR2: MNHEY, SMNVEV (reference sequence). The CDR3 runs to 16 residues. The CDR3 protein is CASSFLRQGVYNEQFF. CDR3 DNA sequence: TGTGCCAGCAGTTTCCTCCGGCAGGGGGTCTACAATGAGCAGTTCTTC.

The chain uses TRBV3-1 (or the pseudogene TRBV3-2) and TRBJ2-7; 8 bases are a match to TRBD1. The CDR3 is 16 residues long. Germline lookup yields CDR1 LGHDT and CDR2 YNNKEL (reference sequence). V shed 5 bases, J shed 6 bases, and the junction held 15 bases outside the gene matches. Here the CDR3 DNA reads TGTGCCAGCAGCGCGCGGACAGGGACGAGCTGGTCCGAGCAGTACTTC. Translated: CASSARTGTSWSEQYF.